These 19 T cell receptor beta chains originate from one sample sequenced in a study of blood T cell repertoires in COVID-19. Measured with immunoSEQ multiplex PCR; TCRdb has only the in-frame clones, and not every one. This repertoire shows about 180,000 clones, roughly 80% found once; its top ten account for roughly 7.5%. Sequenced: peripheral blood. These receptors came from a woman in her 70s with COVID-19, enrolled during active disease.

The V gene is TRBV28, the J gene TRBJ1-1; D gene ambiguous. CDR3 length: 13 residues. The germline V and J ends were trimmed by 6 bases and 2 bases, with 10 bases remaining between them. The germline gives CDR1 MDHEN, CDR2 SYDVKM. The CDR3 DNA reads as TGTGCCAGCAGAAAACCGGGTAACACTGAAGCTTTCTTT. Protein sequence: CASRKPGNTEAFF.

This rearrangement joins TRBV5-1 to TRBJ2-4, with D maybe TRBD2 (6 bases). Trimming pared 2 bases from V and 0 bases from J, leaving 9 bases between. Germline V gene sequence: CDR1 SGHRS, CDR2 YFSETQ. This CDR3 contains 15 residues. CDR3 coding DNA: TGCGCCAGCAGCTTTGGGGGACTAGCCAAAAACATTCAGTACTTC. This gives the protein CASSFGGLAKNIQYF. Supplemented by reference TRBV5-1 and TRBJ2-4, the full variable domain reads KAGVTQTPRYLIKTRGQQVTLSCSPISGHRSVSWYQQTPGQGLQFLFEYFSETQRNKGNFPGRFSGRQFSNSRSEMNVSTLELGDSALYLCASSFGGLAKNIQYFGAGTRLSVL.

The chain has TRBV30 and TRBJ1-6; 7 bases map to TRBD1. This CDR3 spans 14 amino acids. From germline, CDR1 is GTSNPN and CDR2 SVGIG (reference sequence). V dropped 2 bases and J dropped 8; count of bases not matched to a gene: 6. CDR3 loop: CAWSSGTEYSPLHF. In nucleotides, the CDR3 is TGTGCCTGGAGTTCCGGGACAGAATATTCACCCCTCCACTTT.

The chain combines TRBV28 with TRBJ2-7; TRBD2 matches 7 bases. The V gene's germline CDR1 is MDHEN and CDR2 SYDVKM. The trim removed 5 bases at V and 2 bases at J, leaving 6 bases unmatched. The CDR3 spans 14 residues. The CDR3 region has the DNA TGTGCCAGCAGTCCGACCGGGACTACCTACGAGCAGTACTTC. It is translated as CASSPTGTTYEQYF.

About this clone itself: The sample has other DNA sequences that encode this CDR3 too. The gene calls are TRBV18 and TRBJ2-7, with 10 bases aligning to TRBD2. This CDR3 spans 15 amino acids. The V gene end was trimmed by 3 bases and the J gene end by 0 bases; junction bases not matched to a gene: 2. CDR1 is KGHSH, CDR2 LQKENI, per germline. The CDR3: CASSPASGGSYEQYF. The DNA of the CDR3 is TGTGCCAGCTCACCGGCTAGCGGGGGCTCCTACGAGCAGTACTTC.

This chain connects TRBV29-1 to TRBJ2-4; a weak D match, TRBD2 (8 bases). Germline-derived CDR1 and CDR2 are SQVTM and ANQGSEA. V dropped 3 bases and J dropped 4 bases, with 31 bases sitting between them. The CDR3 has 20 amino acids. The CDR3 bases are TGCAGCGTTGATAAGGGACAGACGTTCGGAGGGACTAGACTAAAAAACATTCAGTACTTC. As protein: CSVDKGQTFGGTRLKNIQYF.

This rearrangement joins TRBV28 to TRBJ1-1; D possibly corresponds to TRBD1 (5 bases). V was pared by 4 bases and J by 0 bases, with 21 bases between. The CDR3 is 18 residues long. Germline V gene sequence: CDR1 MDHEN, CDR2 SYDVKM. The DNA of the CDR3 is TGTGCCAGCAGTTCCCACCGGGGGGTAGGACCTCTGAACACTGAAGCTTTCTTT. It is translated as CASSSHRGVGPLNTEAFF.

This clone was seen a handful of times. The gene calls are TRBV6-5 and TRBJ1-6, with D uncertain. The CDR3 contains 13 residues. Germline loops: CDR1 MNHEY, CDR2 SVGAGI. V lost 4 bases, J lost 4 bases, and 5 bases lay in between. The CDR3 DNA sequence: TGTGCCAGCAGTTTTCAGTATAATTCACCCCTCCACTTT. It yields the protein CASSFQYNSPLHF.

The V call is TRBV6-5, the J call TRBJ1-5; maybe TRBD1 (6 bases). V lost 8 bases and J 0 bases, leaving 14 bases between the germline ends. Germline loops: CDR1 MNHEY, CDR2 SVGAGI. The CDR3 spans 15 residues. CDR3 in amino acids: CASWYRAFSNQPQHF. Here the CDR3 DNA reads TGTGCCAGCTGGTACAGGGCCTTTAGCAATCAGCCCCAGCATTTT.

The rearrangement joins TRBV19 to TRBJ2-3, with unresolved D. Between the trimmed V and J ends, which lost 4 bases and 1 base, there was a span of 15 bases. The CDR3 is 16 amino acids. The germline V gene encodes CDR1 LNHDA and CDR2 SQIVND (reference sequence). CDR3 in DNA: TGTGCCAGTAGTACCACGGCCGTTAGCCGCACAGATACGCAGTATTTT. Translating gives CASSTTAVSRTDTQYF.

The chain combines TRBV3-1 (or the pseudogene TRBV3-2) with TRBJ2-5, with TRBD2 matching 9 bases. The CDR3 covers 19 residues. The V segment lost 1 base and the J segment 4 bases; nucleotides outside the gene matches: 16. Germline V gene lookup returns CDR1 LGHDT and CDR2 YNNKEL (reference sequence). The CDR3 is CASSQGIGLAGSALETQYF. CDR3 in DNA: TGTGCCAGCAGCCAAGGCATCGGGCTAGCGGGAAGTGCTCTAGAGACCCAGTACTTC.

The V gene is TRBV10-2, the J gene TRBJ1-5; tentative D call: TRBD1 (6 bases). The CDR3 is made up of 17 amino acids. Per the germline V gene, CDR1 is WSHSY and CDR2 is SAAADI. The V gene lost 0 bases and the J gene lost 6 bases, with 18 bases spanning the gap. The CDR3 sequence is CASSESLRQGIFQPQHF. The CDR3 DNA is TGCGCCAGCAGTGAGTCATTGAGGCAGGGGATTTTTCAGCCCCAGCATTTT.

This clone was seen more than once but under ten times. This sequence joins TRBV4-3 and TRBJ2-1; perhaps TRBD2 as D (6 bases). Trimming cost V 0 bases and J 2 bases, with 11 bases left between them. Germline V gene lookup returns CDR1 LGHNA and CDR2 YSLEER. This CDR3 is built from 16 residues. CDR3 sequence (DNA): TGCGCCAGCAGCCAAGATGTAGCGGTTACCTACAATGAGCAGTTCTTC. Its translation: CASSQDVAVTYNEQFF.

The chain employs TRBV12-3 or TRBV12-4 and TRBJ1-1, with 7 positions matching TRBD1. CDR3 length: 13 residues. The V gene end was trimmed by 8 bases and the J gene end by 4 bases; junction bases not matched to a gene: 7. As DNA, the CDR3 is TGTGCCAGCCTTTCCAGGGGGACCACTGAAGCTTTCTTT. This sequence encodes CASLSRGTTEAFF.

The V call is TRBV24-1, the J call TRBJ2-1; TRBD2 agrees at 9 bases. The CDR3 extends over 18 amino acids. Trimming removed 0 bases from V and 6 bases from J; junction bases left unmatched: 11. Germline-derived CDR1 and CDR2 are KGHDR and SFDVKD. In nucleotides, the CDR3 is TGTGCCACCAGTGATTTGGGCGGGAGGGCCCAAAATATCAATGAGCAGTTCTTC. This sequence encodes CATSDLGGRAQNINEQFF.

The chain couples TRBV19 to TRBJ2-2, with D perhaps matching TRBD1 (7 bases). V was pared by 1 base and J by 6 bases, with 9 bases between. In germline, CDR1 is LNHDA, CDR2 SQIVND (reference sequence). The CDR3 runs 14 residues. Here the CDR3 reads CASSIGRGAGELFF. The CDR3 nucleotides read TGTGCCAGTAGTATAGGCAGGGGGGCCGGGGAGCTGTTTTTT.

This clone was seen once. The chain has TRBV15 and TRBJ2-5, with 13 positions matching TRBD2. This CDR3 contains 21 residues. Germline assignment: CDR1 LNHNV and CDR2 YYDKDF (reference sequence). The V gene end was trimmed by 2 bases and the J gene end by 4 bases; junction bases not matched to a gene: 19. CDR3 residues: CATSRQRGTPGTSGIVETQYF. The CDR3 nucleotides are TGTGCCACCAGCAGACAAAGGGGGACTCCCGGGACTAGCGGGATAGTAGAGACCCAGTACTTC.

The CDR3 sequence is CSVALAGSTYEQYF. The CDR3, as DNA: TGCAGCGTTGCGCTAGCGGGTTCCACCTACGAGCAGTACTTC. The chain links TRBV29-1 to TRBJ2-7; TRBD2 aligns across 8 bases. The V segment lost 4 bases and the J segment 2 bases; nucleotides outside the gene matches: 7. There are 14 residues in the CDR3. Germline-derived CDR1 and CDR2 are SQVTM and ANQGSEA.

This clone was recorded once. This chain links TRBV27 with TRBJ2-7; tentatively, D is TRBD1 (5 bases). This CDR3 is built from 14 residues. The ends were cut back, 5 bases at V and 2 bases at J, with 13 bases in the middle. Germline V gene lookup returns CDR1 MNHEY and CDR2 SMNVEV (reference sequence). CDR3 sequence reads: CASSTNRNPYEQYF. CDR3 bases: TGTGCCAGCAGTACGAACAGGAATCCCTACGAGCAGTACTTC.